The 6 T cell receptor beta chains below were found in one sample sequenced in a study of technical replicates of blood from several donors (TCRdb year 2017). The library was built by means of the immunoSEQ multiplex PCR assay. TCRdb limited this immuneACCESS table to in-frame rearrangements with V and J called. A share of clones is missing; checked studies link under half to unresolved V genes, and the rest is unexplained. The sample table lists more than 55,000 clones, around 94% of them with a count of one. Approximately 0.4% of the sample is in the top ten clones. Input material: T cells isolated from PBMCs. Source of these receptors: a human donor in good health.

V usage is TRBV4-2 and J usage is TRBJ2-7, with TRBD2 as a possible D gene (5 bases). Between the trimmed V and J ends, which lost 4 bases and 2 bases, there was a span of 12 bases. Germline CDR1 is LGHNA and CDR2 is YNFKEQ. The CDR3 covers 14 residues. The CDR3, as DNA: TGTGCCAGCAGCCCGACACTAGTGGCCTACGAGCAGTACTTC. This gives the protein CASSPTLVAYEQYF.

The chain couples TRBV7-3 to TRBJ2-3, with D maybe TRBD2 (6 bases). The length of the CDR3 is 14 residues. Germline CDR1 reads SGHTA; CDR2 reads FQGTGA. V lost 4 bases and J lost 2, with 10 bases in between. DNA of the CDR3: TGTGCCAGCAGCTCGGGCGGGACCACAGATACGCAGTATTTT. Translation gives CASSSGGTTDTQYF. Together with reference TRBV7-3 and TRBJ2-3, the CDR3 gives the full variable domain: GAGVSQTPSNKVTEKGKYVELRCDPISGHTALYWYRQSLGQGPEFLIYFQGTGAADDSGLPNDRFFAVRPEGSVSTLKIQRTERGDSAVYLCASSSGGTTDTQYFGPGTRLTVL.

This clone has a handful of counts. The chain couples TRBV28 to TRBJ1-2, with D hard to call. V dropped 2 bases and J dropped 6 bases, with 16 bases sitting between them. The CDR3 covers 15 residues. Germline values: CDR1 MDHEN, CDR2 SYDVKM. CDR3 loop: CASSLNFEGADGYTF. DNA of the CDR3: TGTGCCAGCAGTTTAAATTTTGAGGGAGCTGATGGCTACACCTTC.

V usage is TRBV4-1 and J usage is TRBJ1-2, with a possible D match to TRBD1 (6 bases). Trimming removed 0 bases from V and 1 base from J, with 9 bases in between. CDR1 is MGHRA and CDR2 is YSYEKL in the germline V gene. This CDR3 has 15 residues. This CDR3 is CASSQEQGFNYGYTF. As DNA, the CDR3 is TGCGCCAGCAGCCAAGAACAGGGATTTAACTATGGCTACACCTTC.

V usage is TRBV19 and J usage is TRBJ1-2; D is perhaps TRBD1 (6 bases). The germline V gene encodes CDR1 LNHDA and CDR2 SQIVND (reference sequence). The CDR3 has 11 amino acids. The germline V and J ends were trimmed by 6 bases and 7 bases, with 9 bases remaining between them. The CDR3, as DNA: TGTGCCAGTAGAAGAGGGGGTGGCTACACCTTC. It specifies CASRRGGGYTF.

The gene calls are TRBV25-1 and TRBJ2-1, with 8 positions matching TRBD2. The CDR3 is 18 residues long. V dropped 0 bases and J dropped 7; count of bases not matched to a gene: 14. The germline gives CDR1 MGHDK, CDR2 SYGVNS. CDR3 amino acids: CASSEYASGPPERNEQFF. DNA for the CDR3: TGTGCCAGCAGTGAATACGCTAGCGGGCCGCCAGAACGGAATGAGCAGTTCTTC.